This T cell receptor (beta chain) originates from a study of blood T cell dynamics during melanoma immunotherapy. Findings and caveats of the study: Disease-control patients' PBMC repertoires became either more clonal or more diverse at W3. The study could not tell melanoma-specific clones from general immune activation.

Trimming removed 2 bases from V and 6 bases from J, with 7 bases in between. This CDR3 contains 13 residues. The germline V gene has CDR1 MNHNY and CDR2 SVGAGI (reference sequence). Using immunoSEQ multiplex PCR, the repertoire was profiled, and TCRdb retains in-frame clones only, with some absent. The sample includes approximately 9,700 clones, 88% of them seen just once. Time point described: pre-treatment baseline. One draw preceded checkpoint blockade; another followed its first cycle at week 3. With respect to this clone: No antigen is known for it.

The clonotype was recovered from a human donor with melanoma. The chain employs TRBV6-6 and TRBJ2-2; TRBD1 might be the D (6 bases). The sequencing here drew on blood, taken from a patient treated with checkpoint blockade. CDR3 amino acids: CASSYTGSGELFF. As DNA, the CDR3 is TGTGCCAGCAGTTACACAGGGTCCGGGGAGCTGTTTTTT.